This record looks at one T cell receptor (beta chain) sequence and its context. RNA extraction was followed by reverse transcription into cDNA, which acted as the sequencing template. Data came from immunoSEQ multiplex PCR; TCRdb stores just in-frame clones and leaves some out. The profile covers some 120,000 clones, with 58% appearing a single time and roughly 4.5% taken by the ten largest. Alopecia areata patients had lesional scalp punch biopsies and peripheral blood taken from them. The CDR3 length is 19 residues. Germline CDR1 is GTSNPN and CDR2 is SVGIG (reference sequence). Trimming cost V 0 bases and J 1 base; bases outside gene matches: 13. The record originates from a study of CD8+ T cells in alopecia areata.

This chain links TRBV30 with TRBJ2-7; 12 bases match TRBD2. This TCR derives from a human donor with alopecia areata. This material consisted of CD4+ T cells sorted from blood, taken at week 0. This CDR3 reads CAWSVGLLAGGRPSYEQYF. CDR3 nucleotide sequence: TGTGCCTGGAGTGTAGGGCTTCTAGCGGGAGGGCGCCCGTCCTACGAGCAGTACTTC.